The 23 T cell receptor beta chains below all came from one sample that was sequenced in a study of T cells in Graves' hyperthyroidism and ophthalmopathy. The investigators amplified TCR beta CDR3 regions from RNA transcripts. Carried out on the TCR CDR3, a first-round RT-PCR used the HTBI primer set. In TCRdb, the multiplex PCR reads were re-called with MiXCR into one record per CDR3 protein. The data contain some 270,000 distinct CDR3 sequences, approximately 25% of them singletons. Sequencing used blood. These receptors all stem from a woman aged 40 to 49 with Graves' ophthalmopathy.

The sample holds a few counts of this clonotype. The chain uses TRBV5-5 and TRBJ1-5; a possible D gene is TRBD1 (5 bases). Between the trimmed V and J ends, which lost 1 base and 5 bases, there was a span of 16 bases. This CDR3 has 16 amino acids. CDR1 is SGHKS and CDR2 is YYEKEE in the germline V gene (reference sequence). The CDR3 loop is CASSLRPRGGDQPQHF. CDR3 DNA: TGTGCCAGCAGCTTGCGGCCGCGAGGAGGGGATCAGCCCCAGCATTTT. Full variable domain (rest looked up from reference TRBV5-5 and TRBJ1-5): DAGVTQSPTHLIKTRGQQVTLRCSPISGHKSVSWYQQVLGQGPQFIFQYYEKEERGRGNFPDRFSARQFPNYSSELNVNALLLGDSALYLCASSLRPRGGDQPQHFGDGTRLSIL.

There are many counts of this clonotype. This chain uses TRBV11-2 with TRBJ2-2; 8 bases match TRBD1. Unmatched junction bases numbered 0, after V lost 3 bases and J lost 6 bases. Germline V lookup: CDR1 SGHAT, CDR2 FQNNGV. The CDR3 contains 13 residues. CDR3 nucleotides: TGTGCCAGCAGCTTGGACAGGGCCGGGGAGCTGTTTTTT. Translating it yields CASSLDRAGELFF.

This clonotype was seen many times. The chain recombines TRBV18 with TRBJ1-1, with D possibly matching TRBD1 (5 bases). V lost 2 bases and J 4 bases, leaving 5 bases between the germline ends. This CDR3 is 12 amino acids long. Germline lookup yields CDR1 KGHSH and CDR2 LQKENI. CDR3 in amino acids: CASSPGTTEAFF. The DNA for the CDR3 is TGTGCCAGCTCACCAGGGACCACTGAAGCTTTCTTT.

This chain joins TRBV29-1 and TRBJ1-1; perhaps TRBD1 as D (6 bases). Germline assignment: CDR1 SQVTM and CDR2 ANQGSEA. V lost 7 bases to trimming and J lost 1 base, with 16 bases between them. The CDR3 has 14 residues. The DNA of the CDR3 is TGCAGCGCCCGAGGGGGGGCCGGGAACACTGAAGCTTTCTTT. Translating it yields CSARGGAGNTEAFF. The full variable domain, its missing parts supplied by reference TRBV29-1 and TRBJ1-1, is SAVISQKPSRDICQRGTSLTIQCQVDSQVTMMFWYRQQPGQSLTLIATANQGSEATYESGFVIDKFPISRPNLTFSTLTVSNMSPEDSSIYLCSARGGAGNTEAFFGQGTRLTVV.

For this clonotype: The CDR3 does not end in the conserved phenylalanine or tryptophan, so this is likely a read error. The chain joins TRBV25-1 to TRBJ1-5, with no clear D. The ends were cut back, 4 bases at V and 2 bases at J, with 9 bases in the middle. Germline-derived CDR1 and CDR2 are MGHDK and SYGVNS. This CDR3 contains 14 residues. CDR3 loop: CASSGGLGNQPQHL. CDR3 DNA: TGTGCCAGCAGTGGAGGGCTAGGCAATCAGCCCCAGCATCTT.

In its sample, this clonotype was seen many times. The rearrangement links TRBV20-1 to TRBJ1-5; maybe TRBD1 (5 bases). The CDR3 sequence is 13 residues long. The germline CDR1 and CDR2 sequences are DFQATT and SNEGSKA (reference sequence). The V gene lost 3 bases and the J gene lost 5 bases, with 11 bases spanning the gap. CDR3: CSARTDSYQPQHF. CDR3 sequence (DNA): TGCAGTGCTAGGACAGACTCCTATCAGCCCCAGCATTTT.

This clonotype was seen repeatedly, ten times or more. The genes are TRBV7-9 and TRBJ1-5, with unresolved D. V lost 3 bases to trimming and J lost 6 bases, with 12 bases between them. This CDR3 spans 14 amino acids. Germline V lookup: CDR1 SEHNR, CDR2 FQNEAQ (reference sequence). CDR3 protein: CASSFDGIRQPQHF. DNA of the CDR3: TGTGCCAGCAGCTTCGACGGGATCCGTCAGCCCCAGCATTTT.

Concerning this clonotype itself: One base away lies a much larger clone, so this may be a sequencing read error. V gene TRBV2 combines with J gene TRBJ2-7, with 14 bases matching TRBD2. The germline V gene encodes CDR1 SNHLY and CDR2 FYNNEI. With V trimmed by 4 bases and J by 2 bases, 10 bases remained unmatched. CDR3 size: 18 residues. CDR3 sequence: CASSVPGLAGDPPYEQYF. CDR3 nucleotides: TGTGCCAGCAGTGTCCCGGGACTAGCGGGAGACCCTCCCTACGAGCAGTACTTC.

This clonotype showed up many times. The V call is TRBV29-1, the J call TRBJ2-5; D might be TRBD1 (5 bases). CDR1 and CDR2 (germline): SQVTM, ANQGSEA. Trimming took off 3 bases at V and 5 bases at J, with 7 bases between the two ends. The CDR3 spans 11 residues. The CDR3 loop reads CSVDAGETQYF. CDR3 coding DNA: TGCAGCGTTGACGCAGGGGAGACCCAGTACTTC.

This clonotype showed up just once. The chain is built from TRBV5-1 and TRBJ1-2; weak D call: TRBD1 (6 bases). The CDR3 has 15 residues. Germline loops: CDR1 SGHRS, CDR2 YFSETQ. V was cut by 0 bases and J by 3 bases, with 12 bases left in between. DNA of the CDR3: TGCGCCAGCAGCTTGGACAGGGTTCCAGACTATGGCTACACCTTC. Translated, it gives CASSLDRVPDYGYTF.

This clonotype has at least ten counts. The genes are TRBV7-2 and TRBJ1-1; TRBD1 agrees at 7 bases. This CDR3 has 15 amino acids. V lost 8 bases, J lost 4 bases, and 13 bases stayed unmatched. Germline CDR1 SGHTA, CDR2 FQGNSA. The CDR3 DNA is TGTGCCAGCCTCGAAACCGGGACAGCAGGCACTGAAGCTTTCTTT. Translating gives CASLETGTAGTEAFF.

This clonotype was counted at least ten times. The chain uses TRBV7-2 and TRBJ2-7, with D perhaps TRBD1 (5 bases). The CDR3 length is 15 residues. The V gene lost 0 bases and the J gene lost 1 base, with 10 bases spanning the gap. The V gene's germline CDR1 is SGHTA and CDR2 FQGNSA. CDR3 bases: TGTGCCAGCAGCTTAGCAACAGGTTTTTCCTACGAGCAGTACTTC. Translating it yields CASSLATGFSYEQYF.

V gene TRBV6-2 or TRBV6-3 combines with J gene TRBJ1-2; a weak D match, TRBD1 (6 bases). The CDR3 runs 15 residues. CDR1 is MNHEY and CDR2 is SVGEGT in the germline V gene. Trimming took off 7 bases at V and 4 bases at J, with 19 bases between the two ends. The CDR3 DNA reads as TGTGCCAGCAAAACCCTCGACAGGTTGACCTATGGCTACACCTTC. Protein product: CASKTLDRLTYGYTF.

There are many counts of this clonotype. CDR3 nucleotide sequence: TGCGCCAGCAGCCAAGACCCCGGACAGGCCTACGAGCAGTACTTC. Its translation: CASSQDPGQAYEQYF. The genes are TRBV4-1 and TRBJ2-7, with 7 positions matching TRBD1. CDR1 and CDR2 (germline): MGHRA, YSYEKL. This CDR3 contains 15 residues. The V and J ends lost 0 bases and 2 bases, in that order; junction bases with no gene match: 4.

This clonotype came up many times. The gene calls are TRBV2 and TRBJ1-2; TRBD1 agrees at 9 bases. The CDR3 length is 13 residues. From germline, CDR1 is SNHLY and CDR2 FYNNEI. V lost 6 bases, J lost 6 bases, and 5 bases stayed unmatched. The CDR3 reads CASRPGQGDGYTF. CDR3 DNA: TGTGCCAGCAGGCCGGGACAGGGAGATGGCTACACCTTC. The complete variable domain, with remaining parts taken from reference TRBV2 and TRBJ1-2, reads EPEVTQTPSHQVTQMGQEVILRCVPISNHLYFYWYRQILGQKVEFLVSFYNNEISEKSEIFDDQFSVERPDGSNFTLKIRSTKLEDSAMYFCASRPGQGDGYTFGSGTRLTVV.

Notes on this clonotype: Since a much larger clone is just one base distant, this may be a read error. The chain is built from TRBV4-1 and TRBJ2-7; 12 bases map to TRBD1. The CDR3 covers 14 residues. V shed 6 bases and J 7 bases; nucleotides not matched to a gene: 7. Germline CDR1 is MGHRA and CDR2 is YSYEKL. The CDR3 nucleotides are TGCGCCAGCAGAGAGGGACAGGGGGCTCGTGAGCAGTACTTC. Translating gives CASREGQGAREQYF.

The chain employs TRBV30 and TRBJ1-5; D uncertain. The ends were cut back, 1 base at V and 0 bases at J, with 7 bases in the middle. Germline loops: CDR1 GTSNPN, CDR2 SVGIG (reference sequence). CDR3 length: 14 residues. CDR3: CAWSDSNSNQPQHF. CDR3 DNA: TGTGCCTGGAGTGACAGCAATAGCAATCAGCCCCAGCATTTT.

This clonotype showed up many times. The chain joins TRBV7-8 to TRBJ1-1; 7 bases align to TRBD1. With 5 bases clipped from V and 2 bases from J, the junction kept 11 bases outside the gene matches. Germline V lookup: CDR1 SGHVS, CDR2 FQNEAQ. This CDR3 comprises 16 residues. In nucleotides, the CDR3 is TGTGCCAGCAGCCAAGGAACAGGGGTGATAAACACTGAAGCTTTCTTT. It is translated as CASSQGTGVINTEAFF.

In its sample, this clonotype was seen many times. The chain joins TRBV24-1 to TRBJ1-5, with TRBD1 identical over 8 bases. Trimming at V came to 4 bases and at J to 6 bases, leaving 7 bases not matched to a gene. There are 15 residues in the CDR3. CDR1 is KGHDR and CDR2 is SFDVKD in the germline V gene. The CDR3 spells CATSDGGTGSQPQHF. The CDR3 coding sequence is TGTGCCACCAGTGACGGTGGGACAGGAAGTCAGCCCCAGCATTTT.

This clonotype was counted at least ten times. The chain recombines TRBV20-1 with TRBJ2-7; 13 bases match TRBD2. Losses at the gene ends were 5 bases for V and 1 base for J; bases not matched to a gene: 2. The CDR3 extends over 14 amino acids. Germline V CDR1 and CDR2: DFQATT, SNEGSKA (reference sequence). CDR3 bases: TGCAGTGCTGCGGGACTAGCGGGATCCTACGAGCAGTACTTC. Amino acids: CSAAGLAGSYEQYF.

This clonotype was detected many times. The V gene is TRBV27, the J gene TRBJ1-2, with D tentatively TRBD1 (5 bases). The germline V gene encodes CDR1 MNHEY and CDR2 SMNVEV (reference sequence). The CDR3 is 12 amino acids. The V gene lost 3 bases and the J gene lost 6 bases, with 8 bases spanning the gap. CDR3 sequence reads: CASSFRGDGYTF. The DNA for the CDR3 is TGTGCCAGCAGTTTCCGGGGGGATGGCTACACCTTC.

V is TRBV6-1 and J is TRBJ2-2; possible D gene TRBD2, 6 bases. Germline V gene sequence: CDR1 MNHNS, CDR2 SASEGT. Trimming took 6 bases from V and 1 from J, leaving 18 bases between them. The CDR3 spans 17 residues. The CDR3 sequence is CASSSMGGRGNTGELFF. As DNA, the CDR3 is TGTGCCAGCAGCTCTATGGGGGGACGCGGGAACACCGGGGAGCTGTTTTTT.

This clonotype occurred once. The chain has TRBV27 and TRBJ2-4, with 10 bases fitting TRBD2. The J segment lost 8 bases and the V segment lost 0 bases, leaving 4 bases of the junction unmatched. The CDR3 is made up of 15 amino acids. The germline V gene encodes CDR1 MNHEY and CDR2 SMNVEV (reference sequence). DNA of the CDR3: TGTGCCAGCAGTTTATCGCTAGCGGGAGCATACATTCAGTACTTC. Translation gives CASSLSLAGAYIQYF.